The rows below give T cell receptor beta chains drawn from one sample of a study of blood T cell repertoires in COVID-19. Data came from immunoSEQ multiplex PCR; TCRdb stores just in-frame clones and leaves some out. The sample shows 300,000 or so clones, about 88% of them seen only once. The specimen was PBMCs or T cells enriched from blood (not recorded which). The receptors stem from a man aged 60 to 75 who had recovered from COVID-19. Each CDR3 is given with its conserved first and last residue. Fields, in order: J gene, V gene, CDR3 protein.

j_call: TRBJ1-2
v_call: TRBV30
cdr3_aa: CAWSLTGQGPNYGYTF

j_call: TRBJ1-3
v_call: TRBV4-1
cdr3_aa: CASSQGSRRSSGNTIYF

j_call: TRBJ1-3
v_call: TRBV7-2
cdr3_aa: CASSSGQRGSGNTIYF

j_call: TRBJ1-3
v_call: TRBV13
cdr3_aa: CASSFGQRGNTIYF

j_call: TRBJ2-5
v_call: TRBV11-1
cdr3_aa: CASSQAGTRKETQYF

j_call: TRBJ1-1
v_call: TRBV11-3
cdr3_aa: CASSSSGVNTEAFF

j_call: TRBJ2-6
v_call: TRBV9
cdr3_aa: CASSDDRGLAGANVLTF

j_call: TRBJ2-7
v_call: TRBV5-4
cdr3_aa: CASSLARVPEQYF

j_call: TRBJ2-7
v_call: TRBV11-2
cdr3_aa: CASSSTDGSSYEQYF

j_call: TRBJ2-2
v_call: TRBV2
cdr3_aa: CASNRQGWNTGELFF

j_call: TRBJ1-2
v_call: TRBV12-3/TRBV12-4
cdr3_aa: CASSLGLDYGYTF

j_call: TRBJ2-1
v_call: TRBV28
cdr3_aa: CASSLSPAGTYNEQFF

j_call: TRBJ2-7
v_call: TRBV9
cdr3_aa: CASSVAIGYEQYF

j_call: TRBJ1-1
v_call: TRBV7-9
cdr3_aa: CASSAPGGRTEAFF

j_call: TRBJ2-3
v_call: TRBV19
cdr3_aa: CASSIRTATGDPGSTDTQYF

j_call: TRBJ2-3
v_call: TRBV7-8
cdr3_aa: CASSPISGRRDTQYF

j_call: TRBJ1-2
v_call: TRBV7-8
cdr3_aa: CASSLALGRQYYGYTF

j_call: TRBJ1-5
v_call: TRBV30
cdr3_aa: CAWSVAGLGNQPQHF

j_call: TRBJ1-4
v_call: TRBV5-5
cdr3_aa: CASSSGTGATNEKLFF

j_call: TRBJ1-1
v_call: TRBV6-5
cdr3_aa: CASRVYRDRPEAFF